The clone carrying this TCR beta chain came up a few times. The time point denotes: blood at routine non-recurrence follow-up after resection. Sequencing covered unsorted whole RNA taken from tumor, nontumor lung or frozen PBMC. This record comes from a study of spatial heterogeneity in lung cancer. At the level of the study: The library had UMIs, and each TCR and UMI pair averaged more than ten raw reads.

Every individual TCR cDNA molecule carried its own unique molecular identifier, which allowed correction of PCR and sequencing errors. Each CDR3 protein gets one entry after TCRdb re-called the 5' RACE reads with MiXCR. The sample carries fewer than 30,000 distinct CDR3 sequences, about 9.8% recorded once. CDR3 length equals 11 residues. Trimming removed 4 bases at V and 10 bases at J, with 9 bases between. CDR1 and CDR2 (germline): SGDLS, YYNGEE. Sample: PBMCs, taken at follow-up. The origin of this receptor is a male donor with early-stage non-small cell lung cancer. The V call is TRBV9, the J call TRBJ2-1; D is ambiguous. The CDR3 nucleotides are TGTGCCAGCAGCTCCCGACGCGAGCAGTTCTTC. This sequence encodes CASSSRREQFF.